The 19 T cell receptor beta chains below come from one sample, sequenced in a study of blood T cell repertoires in COVID-19. Only in-frame clones appear in the TCRdb table, and some are missing; sequencing was by immunoSEQ multiplex PCR. The sample contains 450,000 to 600,000 clones, 75% to 90% of which appear only once. The sequenced material came from PBMCs or T cells enriched from blood (not recorded which). These receptors were taken from a woman aged 18-29 years who had recovered from COVID-19.

The chain recombines TRBV29-1 with TRBJ1-5, with D perhaps matching TRBD1 (5 bases). The CDR3 runs to 13 residues. Deletions cut 6 bases from V and 3 bases from J, with 12 bases between. Germline lookup yields CDR1 SQVTM and CDR2 ANQGSEA. This CDR3 is CSVKRGPNQPQHF. The CDR3 DNA sequence: TGCAGCGTCAAAAGGGGCCCCAATCAGCCCCAGCATTTT.

The chain recombines TRBV7-9 with TRBJ2-3; no clear D. CDR3 length: 14 amino acids. Germline V lookup: CDR1 SEHNR, CDR2 FQNEAQ (reference sequence). The V and J ends lost 5 bases and 3 bases respectively, with 12 bases between them. CDR3: CASSPPTSTDTQYF. The CDR3 nucleotides read TGTGCCAGCAGCCCCCCCACAAGTACAGATACGCAGTATTTT. Variable domain in full (rest from reference TRBV7-9 and TRBJ2-3): DTGVSQNPRHKITKRGQNVTFRCDPISEHNRLYWYRQTLGQGPEFLTYFQNEAQLEKSRLLSDRFSAERPKGSFSTLEIQRTEQGDSAMYLCASSPPTSTDTQYFGPGTRLTVL.

The gene calls are TRBV29-1 and TRBJ1-4; 9 nucleotides align to TRBD1. With V trimmed by 3 bases and J by 8 bases, 10 bases remained unmatched. The CDR3 is 15 residues long. CDR1 SQVTM and CDR2 ANQGSEA come from the germline V gene. The CDR3 reads CSVEDATGGREKLFF. The CDR3 coding sequence is TGCAGCGTTGAGGACGCGACAGGGGGGCGGGAAAAACTGTTTTTT.

CDR3 nucleotides: TGTGCTAGTGCCTTGGTGGGAGAAGCCTCTGGAAACACCATATATTTT. Translation gives CASALVGEASGNTIYF. This chain links TRBV12-5 with TRBJ1-3; D ambiguous. This CDR3 has 16 residues. The germline CDR1 and CDR2 sequences are LGHNT and FRNRAP. The V end lost 7 bases, the J end lost 0 bases, and 16 bases lay between the germline ends.

The chain has TRBV2 and TRBJ1-1, with TRBD1 as a possible D gene (6 bases). The CDR3 totals 18 residues. V shed 7 bases and J shed 6 bases, with 30 bases lying between them. CDR1 and CDR2 from the germline V gene are SNHLY and FYNNEI. In nucleotides, the CDR3 is TGTGCCAGCAAGGTCTTTGTCCCCGGGGAGGGGGGGTTCGCTGAAGCTTTCTTT. It translates to CASKVFVPGEGGFAEAFF.

The chain joins TRBV10-1 to TRBJ2-3; 8 nucleotides agree with TRBD1. Germline V gene data show CDR1 as WNHNN and CDR2 as SYGVQD (reference sequence). V lost 2 bases and J lost 4; bases outside the gene matches: 8. The CDR3 runs 16 residues. CDR3 amino acids: CASSESETGVPDTQYF. DNA of the CDR3: TGCGCCAGCAGTGAGAGCGAGACAGGGGTCCCAGATACGCAGTATTTT.

The chain is built from TRBV4-1 and TRBJ2-1, with 11 nucleotides matching TRBD1. Germline CDR1 and CDR2: MGHRA and YSYEKL. There are 16 residues in the CDR3. Trimming took 1 base from V and 5 from J; bases not matched to a gene: 4. CDR3 in DNA: TGCGCCAGCAGCCAAGGGGACAGGGGGGCCAACAATGAGCAGTTCTTC. As protein: CASSQGDRGANNEQFF.

V gene TRBV2 combines with J gene TRBJ1-1; D gene ambiguous. Germline V gives CDR1 SNHLY, CDR2 FYNNEI. CDR3 length: 14 residues. Trimming removed 3 bases at V and 2 bases at J, with 10 bases between. CDR3 in amino acids: CASSDPGFNTEAFF. Here the CDR3 DNA reads TGTGCCAGCAGTGACCCAGGTTTTAACACTGAAGCTTTCTTT.

This clone was observed a single time. The chain combines TRBV19 with TRBJ2-5; D is undetermined. Between the trimmed V and J ends, which lost 3 bases and 4 bases, there was a span of 15 bases. CDR3 length: 15 amino acids. Germline V gene sequence: CDR1 LNHDA, CDR2 SQIVND (reference sequence). The CDR3 DNA reads TGTGCCAGTAGTATTTCCCCGGTCCTCGGAGAGACCCAGTACTTC. It encodes CASSISPVLGETQYF.

The rearrangement joins TRBV15 to TRBJ1-2; D is unresolved. Trimming took 0 bases from V and 2 from J, leaving 10 bases between them. Germline-derived CDR1 and CDR2 are LNHNV and YYDKDF (reference sequence). The CDR3 totals 15 residues. Written as DNA, the CDR3 is TGTGCCACCAGCAGAGAGGCAGGAATGAACTATGGCTACACCTTC. Its translation: CATSREAGMNYGYTF.

In this sample, this clone turned up a few times. This chain uses TRBV28 with TRBJ1-5; maybe TRBD1 (6 bases). Trimming removed 3 bases from V and 3 bases from J, with 12 bases in between. The CDR3 runs 15 residues. Germline CDR1 and CDR2: MDHEN and SYDVKM. CDR3 DNA sequence: TGTGCCAGCAGTTTTCTGGACAGCTCCAATCAGCCCCAGCATTTT. Residues: CASSFLDSSNQPQHF.

This clone was counted a single time. This CDR3 is CASSFQSNSYGYTF. DNA for the CDR3: TGTGCCAGCAGCTTTCAGTCCAATTCCTATGGCTACACCTTC. The chain joins TRBV5-5 to TRBJ1-2; D is unresolved. The length of the CDR3 is 14 residues. Germline CDR1 SGHKS, CDR2 YYEKEE (reference sequence). Trimming removed 2 bases from V and 4 bases from J, with 12 bases in between.

The rearrangement links TRBV10-3 to TRBJ2-5; D unclear. V dropped 3 bases and J dropped 5 bases, with 16 bases sitting between them. CDR1 and CDR2 (germline): ENHRY, SYGVKD. The CDR3 loop spans 15 amino acids. The CDR3 DNA follows: TGTGCCATCAGTGACCCCTCCGGGTCGATGGAGACCCAGTACTTC. This codes for CAISDPSGSMETQYF.

The rearrangement links TRBV3-1 (or the pseudogene TRBV3-2) to TRBJ2-1, with D perhaps matching TRBD1 (6 bases). The ends were cut back, 6 bases at V and 8 bases at J, with 17 bases in the middle. The CDR3 covers 14 residues. CDR1 LGHDT and CDR2 YNNKEL come from the germline V gene (reference sequence). The CDR3 is CASSPISGDDEQFF. CDR3 coding DNA: TGTGCCAGCAGTCCAATTTCAGGGGACGATGAGCAGTTCTTC.

V gene TRBV3-1 (or the pseudogene TRBV3-2) combines with J gene TRBJ2-1; 8 bases line up with TRBD1. This CDR3 is 16 amino acids long. J was trimmed by 2 bases and V by 3 bases; bases with no gene match: 6. Looked up from germline, CDR1 is LGHDT and CDR2 is YNNKEL (reference sequence). Here the CDR3 reads CASSHLTGGTYNEQFF. For the CDR3, the DNA is TGTGCCAGCAGCCATCTTACAGGGGGGACCTACAATGAGCAGTTCTTC.

The V call is TRBV23-1, the J call TRBJ1-1, with TRBD1 identical over 8 bases. TRBV23-1 is given ORF status, its function remaining uncertain. This CDR3 is 17 amino acids long. With 8 bases clipped from V and 0 bases from J, the junction kept 14 bases outside the gene matches. CDR3 loop: CASSYDRGPFLNTEAFF. The CDR3 nucleotides read TGCGCCAGCTCATACGACAGGGGCCCTTTCTTGAACACTGAAGCTTTCTTT.

V is TRBV5-1 and J is TRBJ1-2; possibly TRBD1 for D (5 bases). The germline gives CDR1 SGHRS, CDR2 YFSETQ. Trimming removed 3 bases from V and 3 bases from J, with 12 bases in between. The CDR3 contains 14 residues. CDR3 in DNA: TGCGCCAGCAGCTGGGCCCTCAGGGACTATGGCTACACCTTC. It is translated as CASSWALRDYGYTF.

The V and J genes are TRBV19 and TRBJ1-6, with a tentative D call TRBD1 (5 bases). Trimming took 1 base from V and 8 from J, leaving 6 bases between them. Germline CDR1 is LNHDA and CDR2 is SQIVND (reference sequence). This CDR3 region has 13 residues. The CDR3 sequence: CASSIGGHSPLHF. CDR3 DNA: TGTGCCAGTAGTATAGGGGGCCATTCACCCCTCCACTTT.

This chain joins TRBV5-6 and TRBJ2-3; 7 bases agree with TRBD2. Germline values: CDR1 SGHDT, CDR2 YYEEEE. V trimming: 4 bases; J trimming: 0 bases; junction bases outside the gene matches: 11. The CDR3 spans 17 residues. CDR3 coding DNA: TGTGCCAGCAGCCGGGGAGCGGGGCGACCTAGCACAGATACGCAGTATTTT. This gives the protein CASSRGAGRPSTDTQYF.